The 23 T cell receptor beta chains below were found in one sample sequenced in a study of blood T cell repertoires in COVID-19. Sequenced by immunoSEQ multiplex PCR; TCRdb stores in-frame clones only, minus some. In the table there are under 20,000 clones, around four fifths of which are singletons. Source material: peripheral blood. The receptors were gathered from a man aged 55 to 69 with active or convalescent COVID-19.

In DNA, the CDR3 is TGTGCCAGCAGCCACGGACTAGCGGGGTCCTACGAGCAGTACTTC. Encoded protein: CASSHGLAGSYEQYF. The chain employs TRBV3-1 (or the pseudogene TRBV3-2) and TRBJ2-7; 12 bases agree with TRBD2. The CDR3 contains 15 residues. Trimming at V came to 3 bases and at J to 1 base, leaving 1 base not matched to a gene. Germline V CDR1 and CDR2: LGHDT, YNNKEL (reference sequence).

This chain uses TRBV2 with TRBJ2-7; D gene unclear. V dropped 6 bases and J dropped 4 bases, with 7 bases sitting between them. This CDR3 is 11 amino acids long. CDR1 and CDR2 (germline): SNHLY, FYNNEI. This chain's CDR3 is CASRAEYEQYF. DNA of the CDR3: TGTGCCAGCAGGGCCGAATACGAGCAGTACTTC. The whole variable domain, remainder taken from reference TRBV2 and TRBJ2-7, is EPEVTQTPSHQVTQMGQEVILRCVPISNHLYFYWYRQILGQKVEFLVSFYNNEISEKSEIFDDQFSVERPDGSNFTLKIRSTKLEDSAMYFCASRAEYEQYFGPGTRLTVT.

Only one count was recorded for this clone. The V call is TRBV10-3, the J call TRBJ1-2, with 8 bases that match TRBD1. Germline V gene sequence: CDR1 ENHRY, CDR2 SYGVKD. The CDR3 is 15 amino acids. V was pared by 4 bases and J by 8 bases, with 12 bases of the junction left unmatched. The CDR3 spells CAISGGRGQAIGYTF. The DNA of the CDR3 is TGTGCCATCAGTGGGGGTCGGGGACAGGCCATCGGCTACACCTTC.

This clone is medium-sized (0.01 to 0.1%) by share. The gene calls are TRBV9 and TRBJ1-2; no clear D. The V gene's germline CDR1 is SGDLS and CDR2 YYNGEE. The CDR3 is 13 residues long. Trimming stripped 0 bases from V and 3 bases from J, with 6 bases between. CDR3 in DNA: TGTGCCAGCAGCGTAGGGGGAGACTATGGCTACACCTTC. Its translation is CASSVGGDYGYTF.

The CDR3 nucleotides read TGTGCCAGCAGTTCGGACAGGGTGGGAGGCTACACCTTC. Residues: CASSSDRVGGYTF. The chain is built from TRBV12-3 or TRBV12-4 and TRBJ1-2, with 8 bases identical to TRBD1. The CDR3 is 13 residues long. Unmatched junction bases numbered 6, after V lost 4 bases and J lost 8 bases.

The genes are TRBV5-4 and TRBJ2-7, with 11 bases aligning to TRBD2. The CDR3 runs to 15 residues. The trim removed 0 bases at V and 8 bases at J, leaving 7 bases unmatched. The germline V gene encodes CDR1 SGHNT and CDR2 YYREEE (reference sequence). The CDR3 bases are TGTGCCAGCAGCTTGGCGGGTACTAGCGGGAGCAAGCAGTACTTC. Its translation: CASSLAGTSGSKQYF.

The rearrangement uses TRBV12-3 or TRBV12-4 and TRBJ1-2; no reliable D call. The CDR3 is made up of 12 amino acids. Trimming cost V 6 bases and J 0 bases, with 5 bases left between them. The CDR3 nucleotides read TGTGCCAGCAGCGGTTCTAACTATGGCTACACCTTC. This codes for CASSGSNYGYTF.

The sample holds a few counts of this clone. The chain is built from TRBV19 and TRBJ2-3, with 14 positions matching TRBD2. The CDR3 covers 14 residues. Germline CDR1 LNHDA, CDR2 SQIVND (reference sequence). V lost 5 bases and J lost 8; bases outside the gene matches: 3. As DNA, the CDR3 is TGTGCCAGTAGTGGGACTAGCGGGAGCGGTACGCAGTATTTT. Translated: CASSGTSGSGTQYF.

The chain uses TRBV7-9 and TRBJ2-2; 10 nucleotides agree with TRBD2. V shed 2 bases, J shed 2 bases, and the junction held 11 bases outside the gene matches. Germline assignment: CDR1 SEHNR and CDR2 FQNEAQ (reference sequence). This CDR3 spans 19 amino acids. CDR3 amino acids: CASSLRGQTSGSNTGELFF. In nucleotides, the CDR3 is TGTGCCAGCAGCTTACGAGGACAGACTAGCGGGTCCAACACCGGGGAGCTGTTTTTT.

The gene calls are TRBV19 and TRBJ1-5; 12 bases are a match to TRBD1. Germline V gives CDR1 LNHDA, CDR2 SQIVND (reference sequence). The J segment lost 7 bases and the V segment lost 5 bases, leaving 6 bases of the junction unmatched. CDR3 length equals 15 residues. The chain's CDR3 is CASSPGTGGWQPQHF. CDR3 DNA: TGTGCCAGTAGTCCGGGGACAGGGGGCTGGCAGCCCCAGCATTTT.

The CDR3 loop reads CASSLGRNQPQHF. The CDR3 nucleotides read TGTGCCAGCAGTTTAGGTAGAAATCAGCCCCAGCATTTT. The genes are TRBV12-3 or TRBV12-4 and TRBJ1-5; D not certain. This CDR3 spans 13 amino acids. V lost 1 base and J lost 4, with 5 bases in between.

The gene calls are TRBV27 and TRBJ1-1; 10 bases are a match to TRBD1. Germline V CDR1 and CDR2: MNHEY, SMNVEV (reference sequence). Unmatched junction bases numbered 9, after V lost 4 bases and J lost 10 bases. This CDR3 comprises 14 residues. DNA for the CDR3: TGTGCCAGCAGTTGGCGACAGGGGGCTGAACGAGCTTTCTTT. This sequence encodes CASSWRQGAERAFF.

This clone was seen a single time. The chain couples TRBV27 to TRBJ2-4, with 9 bases aligning to TRBD1. The germline gives CDR1 MNHEY, CDR2 SMNVEV (reference sequence). The CDR3 extends over 13 amino acids. J gave up 11 bases and V 2 bases, and 4 bases lay outside the gene matches. The CDR3 here is CASSLGQGNLQYF. The CDR3 nucleotides read TGTGCCAGCAGTTTAGGACAGGGGAACCTTCAGTACTTC.

This chain joins TRBV6-5 and TRBJ2-5; 7 nucleotides align to TRBD1. Germline V gene lookup returns CDR1 MNHEY and CDR2 SVGAGI. CDR3 length: 13 amino acids. V was clipped by 6 bases and J by 4 bases; unmatched bases: 5. The CDR3: CASSLGGRETQYF. The CDR3, as DNA: TGTGCCAGCAGCCTAGGGGGCCGAGAGACCCAGTACTTC.

This chain joins TRBV27 and TRBJ1-5; perhaps TRBD1 as D (6 bases). CDR1 is MNHEY, CDR2 SMNVEV, per germline (reference sequence). The CDR3 has 14 amino acids. Between the trimmed V and J ends, which lost 3 bases and 3 bases, there was a span of 9 bases. The CDR3 region has the DNA TGTGCCAGCAGTTTGGGGGGGCACAATCAGCCCCAGCATTTT. Translating it yields CASSLGGHNQPQHF.

The chain employs TRBV9 and TRBJ2-1; 13 bases are shared with TRBD2. Trimming cost V 3 bases and J 7 bases; bases outside gene matches: 4. This CDR3 has 15 residues. Germline V gene lookup returns CDR1 SGDLS and CDR2 YYNGEE. The CDR3 reads CASSGRGLAGNEQFF. CDR3 nucleotides: TGTGCCAGCAGCGGGAGGGGACTAGCGGGGAATGAGCAGTTCTTC.

The chain has TRBV6-4 and TRBJ2-3; 8 nucleotides match TRBD2. Germline lookup yields CDR1 MRHNA and CDR2 SNTAGT. With 4 bases clipped from V and 5 bases from J, the junction kept 8 bases outside the gene matches. The CDR3 covers 15 residues. The CDR3 loop is CASSVLAGGLDTQYF. The DNA for the CDR3 is TGTGCCAGCAGTGTACTCGCGGGGGGACTAGATACGCAGTATTTT.

The chain uses TRBV5-1 and TRBJ2-2; 9 positions agree with TRBD1. The CDR3 is 15 residues long. V was clipped by 4 bases and J by 2 bases; unmatched bases: 3. From germline, CDR1 is SGHRS and CDR2 YFSETQ. CDR3 nucleotides: TGCGCCAGCAGCCAACAGGGGGCAAACACCGGGGAGCTGTTTTTT. Residues: CASSQQGANTGELFF.

The chain uses TRBV11-3 and TRBJ1-1, with a weak D call TRBD1 (6 bases). Trimming shortened V by 5 bases and J by 5 bases, and 12 bases separated the two germline ends. The germline gives CDR1 SGHNT, CDR2 YENEEA. The CDR3 spans 13 residues. The CDR3, as DNA: TGTGCCAGCAGCGTTAACAGGGTGACTGAAGCTTTCTTT. This sequence encodes CASSVNRVTEAFF. The full variable domain, rest sourced from reference TRBV11-3 and TRBJ1-1, is EAGVVQSPRYKIIEKKQPVAFWCNPISGHNTLYWYLQNLGQGPELLIRYENEEAVDDSQLPKDRFSAERLKGVDSTLKIQPAELGDSAVYLCASSVNRVTEAFFGQGTRLTVV.

This clone was counted between two and nine times. This chain uses TRBV5-6 with TRBJ1-5, with a tentative D call TRBD1 (5 bases). Deletions cut 0 bases from V and 5 bases from J, with 12 bases between. This CDR3 spans 15 amino acids. The germline V gene encodes CDR1 SGHDT and CDR2 YYEEEE. This CDR3 is CASSLGGAPYQPQHF. As DNA, the CDR3 is TGTGCCAGCAGCTTGGGTGGGGCCCCCTATCAGCCCCAGCATTTT.

Only a few counts were recorded for this clone. This chain uses TRBV7-8 with TRBJ1-5; 7 bases agree with TRBD1. The V and J ends lost 5 bases and 2 bases, in that order; junction bases with no gene match: 3. The CDR3 is 14 residues long. From germline, CDR1 is SGHVS and CDR2 FQNEAQ. The CDR3 DNA sequence: TGTGCCAGCAGCGTAACAGGGGGCAATCAGCCCCAGCATTTT. Amino acid sequence: CASSVTGGNQPQHF.

The V and J genes are TRBV7-3 and TRBJ2-2, with TRBD2 as a possible D gene (7 bases). The CDR3 contains 15 residues. Looked up from germline, CDR1 is SGHTA and CDR2 is FQGTGA. Trimming cost V 5 bases and J 6 bases, with 16 bases left between them. As DNA, the CDR3 is TGTGCCAGCAGCCCCACTCTAGGGGGGGCCGGGGAGCTGTTTTTT. Translating gives CASSPTLGGAGELFF.

V usage is TRBV7-9 and J usage is TRBJ1-3; D might be TRBD1 (5 bases). Germline V gene data show CDR1 as SEHNR and CDR2 as FQNEAQ (reference sequence). The CDR3 covers 12 residues. V was trimmed by 1 base and J by 12 bases, leaving 10 bases between them. The CDR3 region is CASSLEGTSIYF. The CDR3 region has the DNA TGTGCCAGCAGCTTAGAAGGGACTAGCATATATTTT.